One and the same sample provided the 31 T cell receptor beta chains below, sequenced in a study of OX40 agonist ivuxolimab in advanced cancers. Generated by immunoSEQ multiplex PCR, the TCRdb table keeps only in-frame clones and is missing some. The sample has around 66,000 clones; approximately 89% are singletons. The sample consisted of CD4+ or CD8+ T cells sorted from blood, taken in a trial of the OX40 agonist ivuxolimab. All receptors come from an adult with an advanced solid tumor such as melanoma, head and neck, liver or kidney cancer.

The chain employs TRBV12-2 and TRBJ1-5. TRBV12-2 is recorded as a pseudogene. This CDR3 is built from 14 residues. CDR3 nucleotide sequence: TGTGCAAGGCGCCAAGGGGGGGGTGGTCAGCCCCAGCATTTT. Its protein product is CARRQGGGGQPQHF.

In its sample, this clone was seen a few times. The chain carries TRBV15 and TRBJ2-3; 9 nucleotides agree with TRBD1. This CDR3 has 15 amino acids. Germline V CDR1 and CDR2: LNHNV, YYDKDF (reference sequence). After removal of 5 bases from V and 4 bases from J, the junction contained 7 bases not matched to a gene. CDR3 residues: CATSGGQGSADTQYF. Here the CDR3 DNA reads TGTGCCACCAGCGGCGGACAGGGGTCGGCAGATACGCAGTATTTT. Full variable domain (rest looked up from reference TRBV15 and TRBJ2-3): DAMVIQNPRYQVTQFGKPVTLSCSQTLNHNVMYWYQQKSSQAPKLLFHYYDKDFNNEADTPDNFQSRRPNTSFCFLDIRSPGLGDTAMYLCATSGGQGSADTQYFGPGTRLTVL.

The chain joins TRBV19 to TRBJ2-5, with 10 bases aligning to TRBD1. CDR3 length equals 17 residues. The ends lost 5 bases at V and 1 base at J; junction bases unmatched: 10. CDR1 is LNHDA, CDR2 SQIVND, per germline (reference sequence). The CDR3 protein is CASSPGQGWEIQETQYF. In nucleotides, the CDR3 is TGTGCCAGTAGTCCGGGACAGGGGTGGGAAATCCAAGAGACCCAGTACTTC.

This chain links TRBV13 with TRBJ2-2; tentatively, D is TRBD1 (5 bases). This CDR3 comprises 17 residues. CDR1 is PRHDT and CDR2 is FYEKMQ in the germline V gene (reference sequence). Trimming shortened V by 5 bases and J by 4 bases, and 20 bases separated the two germline ends. CDR3 bases: TGTGCCAGCAGCCCGACAGCACCCACCTTGGGCACCGGGGAGCTGTTTTTT. This encodes CASSPTAPTLGTGELFF.

V gene TRBV7-2 combines with J gene TRBJ2-7, with TRBD2 identical over 10 bases. The germline gives CDR1 SGHTA, CDR2 FQGNSA. With V trimmed by 4 bases and J by 4 bases, 7 bases remained unmatched. The CDR3 length is 15 residues. The DNA for the CDR3 is TGTGCCAGCAGCTCTTTAGCGGGGGGTACGTACGAGCAGTACTTC. Amino acids: CASSSLAGGTYEQYF.

This chain links TRBV28 with TRBJ2-2, with D perhaps assigned TRBD1 or TRBD2 (6 bases each). Trimming pared 5 bases from V and 0 bases from J, leaving 10 bases between. Per germline, CDR1 MDHEN and CDR2 SYDVKM. The CDR3 length is 15 residues. The CDR3 loop is CASSKGGTNTGELFF. The CDR3 DNA sequence: TGTGCCAGCAGTAAGGGGGGTACGAACACCGGGGAGCTGTTTTTT.

The rearrangement joins TRBV4-2 to TRBJ1-4; no reliable D call. The CDR3 covers 16 residues. Germline CDR1 reads LGHNA; CDR2 reads YNFKEQ. Trimming removed 0 bases from V and 4 bases from J, with 12 bases in between. The CDR3 bases are TGTGCCAGCAGCCAAGATATGAGGGCAGATAATGAAAAACTGTTTTTT. Residues: CASSQDMRADNEKLFF.

This chain joins TRBV7-9 and TRBJ1-5; TRBD1 matches at 7 bases. J lost 0 bases, V lost 1 base, and 6 bases had no gene match. The germline gives CDR1 SEHNR, CDR2 FQNEAQ (reference sequence). The length of the CDR3 is 17 residues. CDR3 nucleotide sequence: TGTGCCAGCAGCTTAGTGGGGACAGAATATAGCAATCAGCCCCAGCATTTT. Translated, it gives CASSLVGTEYSNQPQHF. The variable domain in full, completed from reference TRBV7-9 and TRBJ1-5, reads DTGVSQNPRHKITKRGQNVTFRCDPISEHNRLYWYRQTLGQGPEFLTYFQNEAQLEKSRLLSDRFSAERPKGSFSTLEIQRTEQGDSAMYLCASSLVGTEYSNQPQHFGDGTRLSIL.

The chain recombines TRBV9 with TRBJ1-1, with TRBD1 identical over 7 bases. The CDR3 covers 14 residues. Losses at the gene ends were 4 bases for V and 5 bases for J; bases not matched to a gene: 8. Germline V lookup: CDR1 SGDLS, CDR2 YYNGEE. The CDR3 coding sequence is TGTGCCAGCAGCTTTAGACAGGGAGGAACTGAAGCTTTCTTT. Its translation is CASSFRQGGTEAFF.

The genes are TRBV6-5 and TRBJ2-1; perhaps TRBD1 as D (6 bases). Germline V gives CDR1 MNHEY, CDR2 SVGAGI. This CDR3 comprises 13 residues. Trimming left V 2 bases short and J 5 bases short, with 7 bases between. The DNA of the CDR3 is TGTGCCAGCAGTTACGGACAGCACAATGAGCAGTTCTTC. Encoded protein: CASSYGQHNEQFF.

This clone was picked up a small number of times. The chain employs TRBV6-5 and TRBJ2-7, with 9 bases fitting TRBD1. The junction had 7 bases not matched to a gene; V was cut back by 2 bases and J by 2 bases. The CDR3 spans 16 residues. Per the germline V gene, CDR1 is MNHEY and CDR2 is SVGAGI. CDR3 protein: CASSYHLQGAAYEQYF. The CDR3 nucleotides are TGTGCCAGCAGTTACCATCTACAGGGGGCCGCCTACGAGCAGTACTTC.

The rearrangement uses TRBV6-6 and TRBJ2-2; 7 nucleotides agree with TRBD1. CDR1 and CDR2 (germline): MNHNY, SVGAGI (reference sequence). CDR3 length: 14 amino acids. V shed 7 bases and J 5 bases; nucleotides not matched to a gene: 7. CDR3 nucleotide sequence: TGTGCCAGCAATGAGGGGGCCATTACCGGGGAGCTGTTTTTT. This sequence encodes CASNEGAITGELFF.

This chain's CDR3 is CASSQDMGTGPYNEQFF. The CDR3 DNA is TGTGCCAGCAGCCAAGATATGGGGACAGGACCATACAATGAGCAGTTCTTC. The gene calls are TRBV4-2 and TRBJ2-1; 8 positions match TRBD1. The germline CDR1 and CDR2 sequences are LGHNA and YNFKEQ. The ends lost 0 bases at V and 4 bases at J; junction bases unmatched: 8. CDR3 length: 17 amino acids.

The V call is TRBV9, the J call TRBJ2-7, with 7 bases that match TRBD1. The germline V gene encodes CDR1 SGDLS and CDR2 YYNGEE. The CDR3 sequence is 15 residues long. With 0 bases clipped from V and 2 bases from J, the junction kept 5 bases outside the gene matches. CDR3 protein: CASSVAGGTAYEQYF. CDR3 in DNA: TGTGCCAGCAGCGTAGCAGGGGGTACCGCCTACGAGCAGTACTTC.

The chain combines TRBV27 with TRBJ2-7, with TRBD1 matching over 8 bases. In germline, CDR1 is MNHEY, CDR2 SMNVEV (reference sequence). The CDR3 totals 15 residues. After removal of 4 bases from V and 9 bases from J, the junction contained 14 bases not matched to a gene. Here the CDR3 reads CASSSPGTGYLGQYF. CDR3 coding DNA: TGTGCCAGCAGTTCACCCGGGACAGGTTACCTTGGGCAGTACTTC.

The chain uses TRBV28 and TRBJ2-5, with TRBD2 matching 15 bases. The CDR3 extends over 15 amino acids. Germline lookup yields CDR1 MDHEN and CDR2 SYDVKM. The V and J ends lost 5 bases and 3 bases, in that order; junction bases with no gene match: 1. The CDR3 reads CASSGLAGGKETQYF. CDR3 DNA: TGTGCCAGCAGTGGACTAGCGGGGGGGAAAGAGACCCAGTACTTC.

This clone occurred a few times. V and J are TRBV5-1 and TRBJ1-6; D is perhaps TRBD1 (5 bases). The CDR3 spans 15 residues. Trimming removed 0 bases from V and 9 bases from J, with 13 bases in between. Germline-derived CDR1 and CDR2 are SGHRS and YFSETQ. The CDR3 sequence: CASSLGTGRGSPLHF. As DNA, the CDR3 is TGCGCCAGCAGCTTGGGGACGGGGAGGGGTTCACCCCTCCACTTT.

This clone was counted a few times. This chain joins TRBV7-3 and TRBJ2-7; D gene uncertain. The CDR3 extends over 11 amino acids. V was trimmed by 2 bases and J by 9 bases, leaving 8 bases between them. CDR1 is SGHTA and CDR2 is FQGTGA in the germline V gene. CDR3 sequence reads: CASSLANWQYF. For the CDR3, the DNA is TGTGCCAGCAGCTTAGCAAATTGGCAGTACTTC.

The J gene is TRBJ1-2, the V gene TRBV7-9; a possible D gene is TRBD1 (5 bases). This CDR3 is built from 13 residues. Trimming left V 3 bases short and J 9 bases short, with 14 bases between. The germline V gene encodes CDR1 SEHNR and CDR2 FQNEAQ (reference sequence). CDR3 DNA: TGTGCCAGCAGCTTCCCCGGACAAGGAAGCTACACCTTC. This codes for CASSFPGQGSYTF.

This clone is a singleton in its sample. The genes are TRBV30 and TRBJ2-5; 11 bases agree with TRBD2. Looked up from germline, CDR1 is GTSNPN and CDR2 is SVGIG (reference sequence). The CDR3 totals 13 residues. The V and J ends lost 1 base and 5 bases, in that order; junction bases with no gene match: 0. Here the CDR3 DNA reads TGTGCCTGGAGTGCTAGCGGGGGGGAGACCCAGTACTTC. It yields the protein CAWSASGGETQYF. Supplemented by reference TRBV30 and TRBJ2-5, the full variable domain reads SQTIHQWPATLVQPVGSPLSLECTVEGTSNPNLYWYRQAAGRGLQLLFYSVGIGQISSEVPQNLSASRPQDRQFILSSKKLLLSDSGFYLCAWSASGGETQYFGPGTRLLVL.

The chain is built from TRBV21-1 and TRBJ1-1; the table's D call of TRBD1 was not tested on the DNA. TRBV21-1 is given as a pseudogene. The CDR3 has 13 residues. CDR3 amino acids: CASSQKGQTEAFF. CDR3 in DNA: TGTGCCAGCAGCCAAAAGGGACAGACTGAAGCTTTCTTT.

This clone has only a few counts. The chain is built from TRBV2 and TRBJ1-6; no clear D gene. The CDR3 runs to 15 residues. V shed 2 bases and J shed 0 bases, with 5 bases lying between them. Germline-derived CDR1 and CDR2 are SNHLY and FYNNEI. The CDR3: CASSERSSYNSPLHF. For the CDR3, the DNA is TGTGCCAGCAGTGAACGCAGCTCCTATAATTCACCCCTCCACTTT.

The chain combines TRBV10-3 with TRBJ1-6; D not resolved. Looked up from germline, CDR1 is ENHRY and CDR2 is SYGVKD. V gave up 0 bases and J gave up 0 bases, with 9 bases separating them. This CDR3 region has 17 residues. CDR3 sequence reads: CAISESTSSSYNSPLHF. Here the CDR3 DNA reads TGTGCCATCAGTGAGTCGACGAGTAGCTCCTATAATTCACCCCTCCACTTT.

This clone was observed a single time. This chain connects TRBV11-3 to TRBJ2-2; D perhaps matches TRBD1 (6 bases). The CDR3 consists of 13 residues. The germline V gene encodes CDR1 SGHNT and CDR2 YENEEA. As DNA, the CDR3 is TGTGCTAGTAAGGGGGCGAACACCGGGGAGCTGTTTTTT. It codes for CASKGANTGELFF.

For the CDR3, the DNA is TGTGCCAGCAGCGTTAGCGGGGCTCCTAATGAAAAACTGTTTTTT. Translation: CASSVSGAPNEKLFF. This rearrangement joins TRBV13 to TRBJ1-4, with D perhaps matching TRBD1 (5 bases). Germline V gene data show CDR1 as PRHDT and CDR2 as FYEKMQ (reference sequence). Trimming shortened V by 5 bases and J by 3 bases, and 13 bases separated the two germline ends. CDR3 length: 15 residues.

The genes are TRBV5-4 and TRBJ2-3; no reliable D call. There are 14 residues in the CDR3. CDR1 SGHNT and CDR2 YYREEE come from the germline V gene (reference sequence). The V end lost 0 bases, the J end lost 0 bases, and 5 bases lay between the germline ends. The CDR3 spells CASSLDRSTDTQYF. DNA of the CDR3: TGTGCCAGCAGCTTGGACAGAAGCACAGATACGCAGTATTTT.

The rearrangement joins TRBV5-4 to TRBJ1-1; D ambiguous. V shed 0 bases and J shed 1 base, with 4 bases lying between them. Germline values: CDR1 SGHNT, CDR2 YYREEE (reference sequence). The CDR3 is 13 amino acids. In nucleotides, the CDR3 is TGTGCCAGCAGCTTGGTGCCGAACACTGAAGCTTTCTTT. This translates into CASSLVPNTEAFF.

Regarding this clone: The DNA is omitted, as the CDR3 cannot be located on it reliably, and the CDR3 follows TCRdb's listing. The chain recombines TRBV7-9 with TRBJ1-6. The CDR3 length is 15 residues, termini included. The germline V gene encodes CDR1 SEHNR and CDR2 FQNEAQ (reference sequence). CDR3 sequence: CASSLDFGSGSPLHF.

The V call is TRBV7-9, the J call TRBJ2-3, with D unclear. With 1 base removed from V and 6 bases from J, the gap between germline ends came to 5 bases. Germline lookup yields CDR1 SEHNR and CDR2 FQNEAQ (reference sequence). The CDR3 runs 12 residues. This CDR3 reads CASSLVIDTQYF. The CDR3 region has the DNA TGTGCCAGCAGCTTAGTAATCGATACGCAGTATTTT.

This chain uses TRBV29-1 with TRBJ2-7; D is possibly TRBD2 (6 bases). Germline V lookup: CDR1 SQVTM, CDR2 ANQGSEA. This CDR3 contains 13 residues. V was pared by 0 bases and J by 3 bases, with 9 bases between. This chain's CDR3 is CSVEEDGGYEQYF. DNA for the CDR3: TGCAGCGTTGAAGAGGACGGGGGCTACGAGCAGTACTTC.

The chain is built from TRBV18 and TRBJ2-2; weak D call: TRBD1 (5 bases). The CDR3 loop spans 13 amino acids. V gave up 9 bases and J gave up 5 bases, with 13 bases separating them. From germline, CDR1 is KGHSH and CDR2 LQKENI. CDR3 loop: CASSDSFTGELFF. The CDR3 nucleotides read TGTGCCAGTTCCGACAGCTTTACCGGGGAGCTGTTTTTT.